One and the same sample provided the 13 T cell receptor beta chains below, sequenced in a study of shared clonotypes between healthy human individuals. The repertoire was sequenced with immunoSEQ multiplex PCR; TCRdb's copy has only in-frame clones and lacks some. The sample has hundreds of thousands of clones; almost 97% are singletons. Sequencing input: naive CD4+ T cells sorted from blood. As for subset: CD45RA+ positively selected. The receptor set was obtained from a woman in her thirties in good health.

The V call is TRBV28, the J call TRBJ2-7; 9 nucleotides agree with TRBD2. The CDR3 loop spans 15 amino acids. Trimming at V came to 6 bases and at J to 2 bases, leaving 8 bases not matched to a gene. Germline values: CDR1 MDHEN, CDR2 SYDVKM. The CDR3 spells CASRPRGGFAYEQYF. The CDR3 DNA sequence: TGTGCCAGCAGACCGCGGGGGGGGTTTGCCTACGAGCAGTACTTC.

The chain carries TRBV28 and TRBJ2-2, with D unresolved. The CDR3 has 13 amino acids. With 2 bases removed from V and 3 bases from J, the gap between germline ends came to 4 bases. Looked up from germline, CDR1 is MDHEN and CDR2 is SYDVKM. CDR3 DNA sequence: TGTGCCAGCAGTTTACGGGACACCGGGGAGCTGTTTTTT. This sequence encodes CASSLRDTGELFF.

This clone was observed a single time. V gene TRBV28 combines with J gene TRBJ2-7; TRBD2 agrees at 11 bases. The CDR3 totals 16 residues. Germline assignment: CDR1 MDHEN and CDR2 SYDVKM. V lost 6 bases and J lost 6; bases outside the gene matches: 13. The CDR3, as DNA: TGTGCCAGCAGCGAAATGGGACTAGCGGAAGAGCGCGAGCAGTACTTC. Protein sequence: CASSEMGLAEEREQYF.

The CDR3 is CASSQGMRTGRTEKLFF. The CDR3 nucleotides read TGCGCCAGCAGCCAAGGGATGAGGACAGGGCGGACTGAAAAACTGTTTTTT. The rearrangement links TRBV4-1 to TRBJ1-4; 8 positions agree with TRBD1. V dropped 1 base and J dropped 7; count of bases not matched to a gene: 11. This CDR3 spans 17 amino acids. The V gene's germline CDR1 is MGHRA and CDR2 YSYEKL.

This rearrangement joins TRBV2 to TRBJ1-5; D is possibly TRBD1 (5 bases). Trimming shortened V by 7 bases and J by 4 bases, and 17 bases separated the two germline ends. Germline-derived CDR1 and CDR2 are SNHLY and FYNNEI. This CDR3 contains 15 residues. The CDR3 nucleotides are TGTGCCAGCAAGGTGGAAGGGAGGGGTAATCAGCCCCAGCATTTT. Amino acids: CASKVEGRGNQPQHF.

J is TRBJ2-7 and V is TRBV6-4; maybe TRBD2 (6 bases). Trimming removed 2 bases at V and 3 bases at J, with 17 bases between. From germline, CDR1 is MRHNA and CDR2 SNTAGT. This CDR3 has 16 amino acids. DNA of the CDR3: TGTGCCAGCAGTGACAAGGCTTCGACGGGAGTCTACGAGCAGTACTTC. Its protein is CASSDKASTGVYEQYF.

This chain uses TRBV6-6 with TRBJ2-1, with D perhaps being TRBD1 or TRBD2 (5 bases each). The V end lost 5 bases, the J end lost 6 bases, and 11 bases lay between the germline ends. The CDR3 is 13 amino acids. The germline gives CDR1 MNHNY, CDR2 SVGAGI (reference sequence). The CDR3 DNA reads TGTGCCAGCAGTCGAACGGGACCCAATGAGCAGTTCTTC. It yields the protein CASSRTGPNEQFF.

The chain combines TRBV28 with TRBJ1-5, with 7 bases matching TRBD1. There are 13 residues in the CDR3. Per germline, CDR1 MDHEN and CDR2 SYDVKM. The junction had 8 bases not matched to a gene; V was cut back by 8 bases and J by 7 bases. CDR3: CASRRGSEQPQHF. In DNA form, the CDR3 reads TGTGCCAGCCGCAGGGGGTCAGAACAGCCCCAGCATTTT.

The chain recombines TRBV5-1 with TRBJ2-2; 10 nucleotides agree with TRBD2. The CDR3 consists of 15 residues. Germline loops: CDR1 SGHRS, CDR2 YFSETQ. The junction had 2 bases not matched to a gene; V was cut back by 2 bases and J by 4 bases. CDR3 DNA sequence: TGCGCCAGCAGCTTAACTAGCGGGATCACCGGGGAGCTGTTTTTT. Its protein product is CASSLTSGITGELFF.

The DNA for the CDR3 is TGTGCCAGCAGCGAGGAGTCCCCCTACGAGCAGTACTTC. This codes for CASSEESPYEQYF. This chain joins TRBV7-9 and TRBJ2-7; D gene ambiguous. Germline CDR1 is SEHNR and CDR2 is FQNEAQ (reference sequence). V was shortened by 5 bases and J by 2 bases, with 10 bases between the two germline ends. This CDR3 comprises 13 residues.

The gene calls are TRBV19 and TRBJ2-1, with 7 nucleotides matching TRBD2. There are 14 residues in the CDR3. The trim removed 6 bases at V and 4 bases at J, leaving 6 bases unmatched. Germline CDR1 and CDR2: LNHDA and SQIVND (reference sequence). The CDR3 region is CASRGGGGYNEQFF. The CDR3 DNA reads TGTGCCAGTAGAGGCGGGGGAGGATACAATGAGCAGTTCTTC.

This sequence joins TRBV6-1 and TRBJ2-2; D gene uncertain. The CDR3 loop spans 15 amino acids. The V gene's germline CDR1 is MNHNS and CDR2 SASEGT. Trimming took 2 bases from V and 3 from J, leaving 10 bases between them. The CDR3 region is CASSERRSYTGELFF. CDR3 bases: TGTGCCAGCAGTGAACGCAGGAGCTACACCGGGGAGCTGTTTTTT.

Points on this clone: The sample contains more than one DNA sequence encoding this CDR3. The chain employs TRBV18 and TRBJ2-7; 10 nucleotides match TRBD1. Germline V gene sequence: CDR1 KGHSH, CDR2 LQKENI. The CDR3 totals 15 residues. V trimming: 3 bases; J trimming: 1 base; junction bases outside the gene matches: 3. CDR3: CASSPMGQGSYEQYF. CDR3 bases: TGTGCCAGCTCACCGATGGGACAGGGGTCCTACGAGCAGTACTTC.